Given below is one T cell receptor (beta chain) in context. The data were taken from a study of T cell changes during pregnancy in multiple sclerosis. The CDR3 covers 16 residues. Germline assignment: CDR1 SGHDT and CDR2 YYEEEE. Trimming left V 0 bases short and J 7 bases short, with 16 bases between. Profiled with immunoSEQ multiplex PCR; TCRdb holds only in-frame clones, not every one. The profile shows 40,000 to 50,000 clones, about 90% of them singletons. The receptor comes from a female donor with multiple sclerosis, enrolled in a pregnancy study. V is TRBV5-6 and J is TRBJ1-4; D not resolved. The specimen comprised CD8+ T cells from peripheral blood mononuclear cells, sampled after pregnancy. The CDR3 reads CASSLGTPTSGEKLFF. CDR3 nucleotides: TGTGCCAGCAGCTTGGGGACTCCCACCTCGGGTGAAAAACTGTTTTTT.